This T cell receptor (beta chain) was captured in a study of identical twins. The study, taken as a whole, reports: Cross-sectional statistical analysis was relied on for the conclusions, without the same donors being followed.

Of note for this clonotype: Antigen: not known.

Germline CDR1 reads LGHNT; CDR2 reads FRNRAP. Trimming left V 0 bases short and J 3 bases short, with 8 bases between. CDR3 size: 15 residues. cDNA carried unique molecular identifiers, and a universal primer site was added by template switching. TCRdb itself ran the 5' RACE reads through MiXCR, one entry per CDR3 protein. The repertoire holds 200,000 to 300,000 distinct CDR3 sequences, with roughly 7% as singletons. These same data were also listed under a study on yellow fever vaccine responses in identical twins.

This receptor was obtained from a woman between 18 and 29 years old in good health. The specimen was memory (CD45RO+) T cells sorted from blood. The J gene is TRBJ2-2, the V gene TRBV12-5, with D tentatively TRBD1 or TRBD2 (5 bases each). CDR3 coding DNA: TGTGCTAGTGGTTTGGTCCAGGGAGACACCGGGGAGCTGTTTTTT. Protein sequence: CASGLVQGDTGELFF.